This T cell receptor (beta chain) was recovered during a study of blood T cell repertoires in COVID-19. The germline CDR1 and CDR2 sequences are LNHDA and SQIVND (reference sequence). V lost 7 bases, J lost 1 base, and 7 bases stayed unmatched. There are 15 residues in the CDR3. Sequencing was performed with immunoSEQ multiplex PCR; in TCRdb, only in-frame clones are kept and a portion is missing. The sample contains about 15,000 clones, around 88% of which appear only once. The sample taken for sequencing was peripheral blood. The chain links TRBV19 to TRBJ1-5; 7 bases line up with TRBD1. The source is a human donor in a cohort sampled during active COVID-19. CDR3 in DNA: TGTGCCAGTACGGGACAGCTGACGAGCAATCAGCCCCAGCATTTT. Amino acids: CASTGQLTSNQPQHF.